Following are 2 T cell receptor beta chains from one sample sequenced in a study of blood T cell repertoires in COVID-19. Produced via immunoSEQ multiplex PCR; TCRdb's table is partial and in-frame only. Of 250,000 or so clones in the sample, about 91% were seen once. Material: PBMCs or T cells enriched from blood (not recorded which). Every receptor here comes from a human donor in a cohort exposed to, infected with or recovered from COVID-19 (not recorded which). The donor label of this sample is uncertain.

This clone was detected a few times. The J gene is TRBJ2-2, the V gene TRBV7-2; D call uncertain. This CDR3 contains 15 residues. The V gene lost 5 bases and the J gene lost 3 bases, with 13 bases spanning the gap. Germline loops: CDR1 SGHTA, CDR2 FQGNSA. This CDR3 reads CASSPRVLDTGELFF. The DNA for the CDR3 is TGTGCCAGCAGCCCCCGGGTTTTGGACACCGGGGAGCTGTTTTTT.

This chain joins TRBV7-3 and TRBJ2-5; 10 bases match TRBD2. With 5 bases clipped from V and 2 bases from J, the junction kept 5 bases outside the gene matches. The CDR3 length is 15 residues. CDR1 and CDR2 (germline): SGHTA, FQGTGA. The CDR3, as DNA: TGTGCCAGCAGCCCTAGCGGGGGCCCACAAGAGACCCAGTACTTC. Translated, it gives CASSPSGGPQETQYF.